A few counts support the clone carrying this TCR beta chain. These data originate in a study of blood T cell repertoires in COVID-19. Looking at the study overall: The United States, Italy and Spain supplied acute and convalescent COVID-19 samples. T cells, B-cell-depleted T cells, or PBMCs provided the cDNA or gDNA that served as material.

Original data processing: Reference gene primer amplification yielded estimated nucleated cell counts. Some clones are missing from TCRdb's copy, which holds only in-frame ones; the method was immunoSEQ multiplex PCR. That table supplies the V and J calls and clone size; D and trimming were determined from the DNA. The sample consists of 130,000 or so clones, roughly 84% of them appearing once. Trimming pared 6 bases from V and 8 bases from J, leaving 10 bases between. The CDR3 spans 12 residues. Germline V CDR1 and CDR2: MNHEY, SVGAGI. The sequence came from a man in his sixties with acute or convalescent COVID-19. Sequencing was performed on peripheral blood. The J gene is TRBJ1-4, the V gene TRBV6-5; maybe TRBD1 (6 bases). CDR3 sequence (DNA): TGTGCCAGCAGACAGGGATGGGAAAAACTGTTTTTT. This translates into CASRQGWEKLFF.